This is a list of T cell receptor beta chains from one sample in a study of early T cells in non-severe SARS-CoV-2 infection. In TCRdb, the 5' RACE reads were re-called with MiXCR into one record per CDR3 protein. The data hold some 32,000 distinct CDR3 sequences, with roughly 6.6% observed a single time. Sequences were obtained from whole blood. The receptors were gathered from an adult who was a healthcare worker with PCR-confirmed SARS-CoV-2 infection or an uninfected control (not recorded which). CDR3s include the opening cysteine and the closing phenylalanine or tryptophan. The order of the fields is clone size, J gene, D gene, V gene, CDR3 protein, CDR3 DNA. The D gene is left open where the match is weak. Size is omitted from some rows. Given values are once, few, many or a class for expanded clones.

clone_size: many; j_call: TRBJ1-2; d_call: TRBD1; v_call: TRBV12-3/TRBV12-4; cdr3_aa: CASSLGQGEGGYTF; cdr3_nt: TGTGCCAGCAGTTTAGGACAGGGGGAGGGTGGCTACACCTTC
clone_size: many; j_call: TRBJ1-1; d_call: -; v_call: TRBV18; cdr3_aa: CASSPRRQEAFF; cdr3_nt: TGTGCCAGCTCACCGAGGAGGCAGGAAGCTTTCTTT
clone_size: few; j_call: TRBJ2-1; d_call: -; v_call: TRBV14; cdr3_aa: CASSKEGGSFPYNEQFF; cdr3_nt: TGTGCCAGCAGCAAAGAAGGTGGCTCTTTTCCCTACAATGAGCAGTTCTTC
clone_size: few; j_call: TRBJ2-3; d_call: TRBD2; v_call: TRBV10-1; cdr3_aa: CASAPSLGTSWTDTQYF; cdr3_nt: TGCGCCAGCGCCCCTAGTCTCGGGACTAGCTGGACAGATACGCAGTATTTT
clone_size: many; j_call: TRBJ2-5; d_call: TRBD1; v_call: TRBV7-9; cdr3_aa: CASSLVASGTGVPEDQYF; cdr3_nt: TGTGCCAGCAGCTTAGTCGCCTCAGGGACAGGGGTTCCGGAAGACCAGTACTTC
clone_size: many; j_call: TRBJ1-4; d_call: -; v_call: TRBV5-1; cdr3_aa: CASSLGGLTGMKNLFF; cdr3_nt: TGCGCCAGCAGCTTGGGGGGACTTACTGGCATGAAAAACCTGTTTTTT
clone_size: -; j_call: TRBJ2-2; d_call: TRBD2; v_call: TRBV7-6; cdr3_aa: CASSVAGNTGELFF; cdr3_nt: TGTGCCAGCAGCGTAGCGGGAAACACCGGGGAGCTGTTTTTT
clone_size: many; j_call: TRBJ2-1; d_call: -; v_call: TRBV7-6; cdr3_aa: CASSLGGVGEQFF; cdr3_nt: TGTGCCAGCAGCTTAGGAGGGGTAGGGGAGCAGTTCTTC
clone_size: -; j_call: TRBJ2-2; d_call: TRBD1; v_call: TRBV5-1; cdr3_aa: CASSLAGDRSTRELFF; cdr3_nt: TGCGCCAGCAGCTTGGCCGGGGACAGGTCGACCCGGGAGCTGTTTTTT
clone_size: few; j_call: TRBJ2-5; d_call: -; v_call: TRBV7-9; cdr3_aa: CASSLAQPSGETQYF; cdr3_nt: TGTGCCAGCAGCTTAGCGCAACCCAGCGGTGAGACCCAGTACTTC
clone_size: many; j_call: TRBJ2-5; d_call: -; v_call: TRBV12-3/TRBV12-4; cdr3_aa: CASSLKGETQYF; cdr3_nt: TGTGCCAGCAGTTTGAAGGGAGAGACCCAGTACTTC
clone_size: few; j_call: TRBJ1-1; d_call: -; v_call: TRBV14; cdr3_aa: CASSLAMRNTEAFF; cdr3_nt: TGTGCCAGCAGCCTCGCTATGAGGAACACTGAAGCTTTCTTT
clone_size: many; j_call: TRBJ2-1; d_call: -; v_call: TRBV24-1; cdr3_aa: CATSDLRAGNNEQFF; cdr3_nt: TGTGCCACCAGTGATTTAAGGGCCGGGAACAATGAGCAGTTCTTC
clone_size: many; j_call: TRBJ2-1; d_call: TRBD2; v_call: TRBV2; cdr3_aa: CANGLAGAYNEQFF; cdr3_nt: TGTGCCAACGGACTAGCGGGGGCTTACAATGAGCAGTTCTTC
clone_size: many; j_call: TRBJ2-2; d_call: TRBD1; v_call: TRBV18; cdr3_aa: CASSPRGQGDTGELFF; cdr3_nt: TGTGCCAGCTCACCACGGGGACAGGGAGACACCGGGGAGCTGTTTTTT
clone_size: many; j_call: TRBJ1-1; d_call: -; v_call: TRBV24-1; cdr3_aa: CATSDLWDKKNTEAFF; cdr3_nt: TGTGCCACCAGTGATTTATGGGACAAAAAGAACACTGAAGCTTTCTTT
clone_size: many; j_call: TRBJ2-1; d_call: TRBD2; v_call: TRBV24-1; cdr3_aa: CATSLTSGPYNEQFF; cdr3_nt: TGTGCCACCAGTCTGACTAGCGGGCCGTACAATGAGCAGTTCTTC
clone_size: many; j_call: TRBJ2-3; d_call: -; v_call: TRBV10-3; cdr3_aa: CAINGESTDTQYF; cdr3_nt: TGTGCCATCAACGGGGAGAGCACAGATACGCAGTATTTT
clone_size: -; j_call: TRBJ2-1; d_call: TRBD1; v_call: TRBV28; cdr3_aa: CASSLTGEPYNEQFF; cdr3_nt: TGTGCCAGCAGTTTGACAGGGGAGCCCTACAATGAGCAGTTCTTC
clone_size: many; j_call: TRBJ1-1; d_call: TRBD1; v_call: TRBV18; cdr3_aa: CASSPTGPNTEAFF; cdr3_nt: TGTGCCAGCTCACCGACAGGGCCCAACACTGAAGCTTTCTTT
clone_size: many; j_call: TRBJ2-1; d_call: TRBD1; v_call: TRBV18; cdr3_aa: CASSPGQVPNEQFF; cdr3_nt: TGTGCCAGCTCACCAGGACAGGTACCCAATGAGCAGTTCTTC
clone_size: many; j_call: TRBJ2-5; d_call: -; v_call: TRBV14; cdr3_aa: CASSKVETQYF; cdr3_nt: TGTGCCAGCAGCAAGGTAGAGACCCAGTACTTC
clone_size: many; j_call: TRBJ2-1; d_call: TRBD2; v_call: TRBV9; cdr3_aa: CASSVDGTSYNEQFF; cdr3_nt: TGTGCCAGCAGCGTAGACGGGACTAGCTACAATGAGCAGTTCTTC
clone_size: -; j_call: TRBJ2-1; d_call: -; v_call: TRBV4-3; cdr3_aa: CASSQSGGDYNEQFF; cdr3_nt: TGCGCCAGCAGCCAATCAGGGGGGGACTACAATGAGCAGTTCTTC
clone_size: many; j_call: TRBJ1-6; d_call: -; v_call: TRBV5-6; cdr3_aa: CASSLVGASNSPLHF; cdr3_nt: TGTGCCAGCAGCTTGGTGGGGGCGAGCAATTCACCCCTCCACTTT
clone_size: many; j_call: TRBJ2-2; d_call: -; v_call: TRBV5-1; cdr3_aa: CASSLQGNTGELFF; cdr3_nt: TGCGCCAGCAGCTTACAGGGAAACACCGGGGAGCTGTTTTTT
clone_size: -; j_call: TRBJ2-7; d_call: TRBD2; v_call: TRBV18; cdr3_aa: CASSATSGGSYEQYF; cdr3_nt: TGTGCCAGCTCAGCGACTAGCGGGGGCTCCTACGAGCAGTACTTC
clone_size: many; j_call: TRBJ2-5; d_call: -; v_call: TRBV7-8; cdr3_aa: CASRGQETQYF; cdr3_nt: TGTGCCTCACGGGGCCAGGAGACCCAGTACTTC
clone_size: many; j_call: TRBJ2-3; d_call: -; v_call: TRBV27; cdr3_aa: CASSSGATSTQYF; cdr3_nt: TGTGCCAGCAGCTCAGGAGCAACCTCTACGCAGTATTTT
clone_size: many; j_call: TRBJ1-1; d_call: -; v_call: TRBV30; cdr3_aa: CAWSRHGTEAFF; cdr3_nt: TGTGCCTGGAGTCGACATGGCACTGAAGCTTTCTTT
clone_size: many; j_call: TRBJ1-5; d_call: TRBD1; v_call: TRBV6-5; cdr3_aa: CASRPTGGYSNQPQHF; cdr3_nt: TGTGCCAGCAGACCTACAGGGGGGTATAGCAATCAGCCCCAGCATTTT
clone_size: few; j_call: TRBJ1-5; d_call: -; v_call: TRBV12-5; cdr3_aa: CASGLSSNQPQHF; cdr3_nt: TGTGCTAGTGGTTTGAGTAGCAATCAGCCCCAGCATTTT
clone_size: many; j_call: TRBJ1-2; d_call: -; v_call: TRBV6-5; cdr3_aa: CASSSLGGDPIPWGYTF; cdr3_nt: TGTGCCAGCAGTTCCCTTGGCGGTGACCCCATCCCTTGGGGCTACACCTTC
clone_size: few; j_call: TRBJ2-5; d_call: -; v_call: TRBV10-3; cdr3_aa: CAISESLGRGPSETQYF; cdr3_nt: TGTGCCATCAGTGAGTCCCTGGGGAGGGGGCCTTCGGAGACCCAGTACTTC
clone_size: few; j_call: TRBJ1-2; d_call: TRBD1; v_call: TRBV2; cdr3_aa: CASRKQGAGSSYTF; cdr3_nt: TGTGCCAGCAGAAAACAGGGGGCAGGCAGTAGCTACACCTTC
clone_size: few; j_call: TRBJ2-7; d_call: TRBD1; v_call: TRBV7-2; cdr3_aa: CASSLPDRAGYEQYF; cdr3_nt: TGTGCCAGCAGCTTACCCGACAGGGCGGGCTACGAGCAGTACTTC
clone_size: many; j_call: TRBJ1-6; d_call: TRBD1; v_call: TRBV10-3; cdr3_aa: CAISGWDSSPLHF; cdr3_nt: TGTGCCATCAGTGGGTGGGACAGTTCACCCCTCCACTTT
clone_size: few; j_call: TRBJ2-6; d_call: TRBD1; v_call: TRBV5-1; cdr3_aa: CASSLQGAQSGANVLTF; cdr3_nt: TGCGCCAGCAGCTTGCAGGGGGCTCAATCAGGGGCCAACGTCCTGACTTTC
clone_size: -; j_call: TRBJ1-6; d_call: -; v_call: TRBV11-2; cdr3_aa: CASSLDHMGLNSPLHF; cdr3_nt: TGTGCCAGCAGCTTAGATCACATGGGATTGAATTCACCCCTCCACTTT
clone_size: -; j_call: TRBJ2-7; d_call: -; v_call: TRBV7-9; cdr3_aa: CASSLGGTATGEQYF; cdr3_nt: TGTGCCAGCAGCTTAGGGGGGACCGCCACTGGCGAGCAGTACTTC
clone_size: many; j_call: TRBJ1-1; d_call: -; v_call: TRBV7-2; cdr3_aa: CASSSARKYEVTEAFF; cdr3_nt: TGTGCCAGCAGCTCCGCCCGTAAATATGAGGTCACTGAAGCTTTCTTT
clone_size: few; j_call: TRBJ2-2; d_call: TRBD1; v_call: TRBV19; cdr3_aa: CASTPRTGRDTGELFF; cdr3_nt: TGTGCCAGTACCCCCCGGACAGGAAGGGACACCGGGGAGCTGTTTTTT
clone_size: many; j_call: TRBJ1-1; d_call: -; v_call: TRBV12-3/TRBV12-4; cdr3_aa: CASSLSQGIEAFF; cdr3_nt: TGTGCCAGCAGTTTAAGTCAGGGTATTGAAGCTTTCTTT
clone_size: many; j_call: TRBJ1-2; d_call: -; v_call: TRBV2; cdr3_aa: CASVGGANGYTF; cdr3_nt: TGTGCCAGCGTGGGTGGGGCAAATGGCTACACCTTC
clone_size: many; j_call: TRBJ2-6; d_call: -; v_call: TRBV6-6; cdr3_aa: CASRSTLAKGTSGANVLTF; cdr3_nt: TGTGCCAGCAGAAGTACCCTAGCGAAGGGGACCTCTGGGGCCAACGTCCTGACTTTC
clone_size: many; j_call: TRBJ2-1; d_call: -; v_call: TRBV3-1; cdr3_aa: CASSQEFGVAGQFF; cdr3_nt: TGTGCCAGCAGCCAAGAATTCGGGGTGGCCGGGCAGTTCTTC